Each of the 19 T cell receptor beta chains below was sequenced from the same sample in a study of CD8+ T cells in alopecia areata. This sample's treatment: oral pan-JAK inhibitor, 5-10 mg twice daily. cDNA prepared by RNA extraction and subsequent reverse transcription served as the template for sequencing. Repertoires were generated with immunoSEQ multiplex PCR, while TCRdb's copy carries only in-frame clones and drops some. This sample has 170,000 or so clones; about three fifths occur once, and the top ten carry approximately 12%. Sequencing used CD8+ T cells sorted from blood, obtained at week 24, from a patient treated with tofacitinib. These receptors were collected from a human donor with alopecia areata.

V is TRBV11-2 and J is TRBJ2-1; D is unresolved. The ends were cut back, 1 base at V and 10 bases at J, with 2 bases in the middle. The CDR3 consists of 10 residues. Germline values: CDR1 SGHAT, CDR2 FQNNGV. The chain's CDR3 is CASSLGEQFF. The CDR3 bases are TGTGCCAGCAGCTTAGGGGAGCAGTTCTTC.

The chain carries TRBV29-1 and TRBJ1-5, with D perhaps TRBD1 (6 bases). Germline CDR1 and CDR2: SQVTM and ANQGSEA. The CDR3 runs to 17 residues. V lost 1 base and J 0 bases, leaving 16 bases between the germline ends. For the CDR3, the DNA is TGCAGCGTTGAAGGCGGGGGGCAGCTCTATAGCAATCAGCCCCAGCATTTT. This encodes CSVEGGGQLYSNQPQHF.

This clone has a handful of counts. This chain links TRBV4-1 with TRBJ2-3; perhaps TRBD2 as D (5 bases). Between the trimmed V and J ends, which lost 4 bases and 4 bases, there was a span of 15 bases. The CDR3 covers 15 residues. Germline values: CDR1 MGHRA, CDR2 YSYEKL. The chain's CDR3 is CASSRTGLSPDTQYF. The CDR3 nucleotides are TGCGCCAGCAGCCGAACTGGACTCAGCCCAGATACGCAGTATTTT.

The chain employs TRBV10-3 and TRBJ2-2; no reliable D call. The length of the CDR3 is 14 residues. Germline assignment: CDR1 ENHRY and CDR2 SYGVKD. The V end lost 9 bases, the J end lost 0 bases, and 11 bases lay between the germline ends. The CDR3 here is CAMSDPANTGELFF. Here the CDR3 DNA reads TGTGCCATGTCGGACCCCGCGAACACCGGGGAGCTGTTTTTT.

The J gene is TRBJ2-7, the V gene TRBV13; the D call may be TRBD1 or TRBD2 (6 bases each). The CDR3 covers 14 residues. CDR1 and CDR2 from the germline V gene are PRHDT and FYEKMQ (reference sequence). The V and J ends lost 8 bases and 3 bases respectively, with 17 bases between them. CDR3: CASGGQQEIYEQYF. The CDR3 DNA sequence: TGTGCCAGCGGGGGGCAACAGGAGATCTACGAGCAGTACTTC.

This clone was seen a handful of times. The chain has TRBV7-8 and TRBJ2-3; unclear D gene. The V gene lost 0 bases and the J gene lost 2 bases, with 3 bases spanning the gap. The CDR3 loop spans 13 amino acids. Germline V lookup: CDR1 SGHVS, CDR2 FQNEAQ. The CDR3 loop reads CASSLASTDTQYF. The CDR3 nucleotides read TGTGCCAGCAGCTTAGCGTCCACAGATACGCAGTATTTT.

In its sample, this clone was seen a few times. The V gene is TRBV27, the J gene TRBJ1-5; D gene unclear. Trimming removed 2 bases at V and 6 bases at J, with 11 bases between. The length of the CDR3 is 14 residues. Germline CDR1 reads MNHEY; CDR2 reads SMNVEV (reference sequence). CDR3 loop: CASSLAWGGQPQHF. As DNA, the CDR3 is TGTGCCAGCAGTTTAGCGTGGGGTGGTCAGCCCCAGCATTTT.

The rearrangement links TRBV30 to TRBJ2-2; TRBD2 is a possible D gene (6 bases). The CDR3 spans 11 residues. Looked up from germline, CDR1 is GTSNPN and CDR2 is SVGIG (reference sequence). DNA for the CDR3: TGTGCTCGCGGGGAAACCGGGGAGCTGTTTTTT. Amino acids: CARGETGELFF. Based on the CDR3 plus reference TRBV30 and TRBJ2-2, the full variable domain is SQTIHQWPATLVQPVGSPLSLECTVEGTSNPNLYWYRQAAGRGLQLLFYSVGIGQISSEVPQNLSASRPQDRQFILSSKKLLLSDSGFYLCARGETGELFFGEGSRLTVL.

The rearrangement links TRBV7-9 to TRBJ2-7; weak D call: TRBD2 (6 bases). CDR1 and CDR2 (germline): SEHNR, FQNEAQ (reference sequence). V dropped 1 base and J dropped 3 bases, with 16 bases sitting between them. The CDR3 runs to 16 residues. CDR3 in amino acids: CASSLVRGRGNYEQYF. CDR3 sequence (DNA): TGTGCCAGCAGCTTAGTTCGTGGCCGGGGGAACTACGAGCAGTACTTC.

This clone was picked up a small number of times. This chain uses TRBV13 with TRBJ2-5, with TRBD1 identical over 8 bases. The CDR3 runs 19 residues. Trimming took 0 bases from V and 5 from J; bases not matched to a gene: 17. Germline V gene data show CDR1 as PRHDT and CDR2 as FYEKMQ (reference sequence). CDR3 in amino acids: CASSLGGQGLGVTEETQYF. The CDR3 DNA reads TGTGCCAGCAGCTTAGGCGGACAGGGCTTGGGCGTTACGGAGGAGACCCAGTACTTC.

V usage is TRBV14 and J usage is TRBJ1-4, with 11 positions matching TRBD1. This CDR3 has 16 residues. The V and J ends lost 4 bases and 6 bases, in that order; junction bases with no gene match: 7. Looked up from germline, CDR1 is SGHDN and CDR2 is FVKESK. The CDR3 DNA reads TGTGCCAGCAGCCTCCCCGGACAGGGGGCGGATGAAAAACTGTTTTTT. It yields the protein CASSLPGQGADEKLFF.

The chain is built from TRBV5-6 and TRBJ1-5, with D tentatively TRBD1 (5 bases). The CDR3 spans 16 residues. Germline CDR1 is SGHDT and CDR2 is YYEEEE. Trimming shortened V by 0 bases and J by 4 bases, and 14 bases separated the two germline ends. CDR3 DNA: TGTGCCAGCAGCTTGGCCGGGACGGCCTCAAATCAGCCCCAGCATTTT. Amino acids: CASSLAGTASNQPQHF.

The chain has TRBV27 and TRBJ2-2, with 14 bases lining up with TRBD2. The CDR3 is 16 amino acids. V dropped 6 bases and J dropped 7; count of bases not matched to a gene: 7. Germline assignment: CDR1 MNHEY and CDR2 SMNVEV (reference sequence). The CDR3 DNA reads TGTGCCAGCAGAGGGACTAGCGGGGGCCCAGACGGGGAGCTGTTTTTT. Protein sequence: CASRGTSGGPDGELFF.

This clone has more than one count but fewer than ten. The rearrangement uses TRBV7-9 and TRBJ2-7; possible D gene TRBD1, 5 bases. Trimming pared 5 bases from V and 6 bases from J, leaving 14 bases between. Germline V gene sequence: CDR1 SEHNR, CDR2 FQNEAQ (reference sequence). CDR3 size: 13 residues. The CDR3 DNA reads as TGTGCCAGCAGCGCACCCCAGGGAATCGAGCAGTACTTC. Encoded protein: CASSAPQGIEQYF.

V gene TRBV15 combines with J gene TRBJ2-2, with 9 nucleotides matching TRBD1. The length of the CDR3 is 17 residues. V lost 3 bases to trimming and J lost 4 bases; unmatched junction nucleotides: 9. Germline V gene sequence: CDR1 LNHNV, CDR2 YYDKDF (reference sequence). CDR3 sequence: CATSSVGTGKITGELFF. The CDR3 region has the DNA TGTGCCACCAGCAGTGTCGGGACAGGGAAGATCACCGGGGAGCTGTTTTTT. Full variable domain (rest looked up from reference TRBV15 and TRBJ2-2): DAMVIQNPRYQVTQFGKPVTLSCSQTLNHNVMYWYQQKSSQAPKLLFHYYDKDFNNEADTPDNFQSRRPNTSFCFLDIRSPGLGDTAMYLCATSSVGTGKITGELFFGEGSRLTVL.

This clone was observed a handful of times. The V and J genes are TRBV5-1 and TRBJ2-1, with D possibly TRBD1 on 8 matching bases. Trimming removed 3 bases at V and 9 bases at J, with 16 bases between. From germline, CDR1 is SGHRS and CDR2 YFSETQ. The CDR3 is 14 residues long. The CDR3 spells CASSSLTGEGEQFF. Here the CDR3 DNA reads TGCGCCAGCAGCTCACTGACAGGGGAGGGTGAGCAGTTCTTC.

The genes are TRBV4-1 and TRBJ1-3; D unresolved. Germline V CDR1 and CDR2: MGHRA, YSYEKL. V lost 0 bases to trimming and J lost 0 bases, with 9 bases between them. The CDR3 spans 16 residues. The CDR3 reads CASSQEEGFSGNTIYF. The CDR3 nucleotides are TGCGCCAGCAGCCAAGAAGAGGGATTCTCTGGAAACACCATATATTTT.

This clone is a singleton in its sample. The CDR3 region has the DNA TGTGCCAGCAGTCCAACCGGGACTAGCGGGTACAATGAGCAGTTCTTC. Residues: CASSPTGTSGYNEQFF. The V call is TRBV7-2, the J call TRBJ2-1; the match to TRBD2 covers 12 bases. The germline V gene encodes CDR1 SGHTA and CDR2 FQGNSA. The V gene end was trimmed by 6 bases and the J gene end by 4 bases; junction bases not matched to a gene: 7. The length of the CDR3 is 16 residues.

The rearrangement uses TRBV9 and TRBJ2-3, with D uncertain. V lost 2 bases to trimming and J lost 3 bases, with 7 bases between them. This CDR3 contains 13 residues. Germline CDR1 and CDR2: SGDLS and YYNGEE. The CDR3 here is CASSVFKTDTQYF. Here the CDR3 DNA reads TGTGCCAGCAGCGTCTTCAAGACAGATACGCAGTATTTT.